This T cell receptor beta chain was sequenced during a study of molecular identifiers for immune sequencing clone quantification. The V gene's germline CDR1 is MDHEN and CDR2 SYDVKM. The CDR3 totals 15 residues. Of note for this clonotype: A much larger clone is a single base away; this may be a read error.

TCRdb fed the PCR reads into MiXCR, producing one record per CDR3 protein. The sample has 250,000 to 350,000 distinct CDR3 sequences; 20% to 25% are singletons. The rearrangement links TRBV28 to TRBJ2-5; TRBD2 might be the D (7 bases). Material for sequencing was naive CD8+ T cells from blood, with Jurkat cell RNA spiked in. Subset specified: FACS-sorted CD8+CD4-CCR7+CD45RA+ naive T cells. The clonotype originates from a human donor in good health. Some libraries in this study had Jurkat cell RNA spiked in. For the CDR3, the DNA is TGTGCCAGCAGACAAGCGGGACAAAAGGCGGAGACCCAGTGCTTC. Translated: CASRQAGQKAETQCF.